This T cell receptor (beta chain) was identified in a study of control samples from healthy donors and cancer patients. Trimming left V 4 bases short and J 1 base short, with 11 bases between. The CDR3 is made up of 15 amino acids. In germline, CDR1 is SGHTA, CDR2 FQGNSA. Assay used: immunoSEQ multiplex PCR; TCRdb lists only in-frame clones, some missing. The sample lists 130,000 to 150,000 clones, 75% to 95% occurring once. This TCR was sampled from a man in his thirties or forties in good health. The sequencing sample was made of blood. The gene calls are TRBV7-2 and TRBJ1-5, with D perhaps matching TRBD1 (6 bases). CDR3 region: CASSWGDTSNQPQHF. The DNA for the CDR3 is TGTGCCAGCAGCTGGGGGGACACCAGCAATCAGCCCCAGCATTTT.